The entry that follows covers one T cell receptor beta chain sequence. The data stem from a study of PD-1 blockade in mismatch repair-deficient tumors. Study-level information: Enrolled about 2013-2016, patients had progressing, pretreated mismatch repair-deficient cancers of approximately 13 types.

Mismatch repair deficiency was confirmed in all patients, by PCR or immunohistochemistry. TCR sequencing covered a few patients who responded to pembrolizumab. V lost 5 bases, J lost 0 bases, and 11 bases stayed unmatched. This CDR3 has 17 residues. Germline loops: CDR1 SGHVS, CDR2 FNYEAQ. Only in-frame clones appear in the TCRdb table, and some are missing; sequencing was by immunoSEQ multiplex PCR. This table holds 15,000 or so clones, roughly 84% found once. The sequence was obtained from an adult with mismatch repair-deficient cancer. Sequencing was performed on PBMCs, taken about 15 weeks after starting pembrolizumab. The genes are TRBV7-6 and TRBJ2-5; 8 nucleotides agree with TRBD1. CDR3 loop: CASSPLVPTGDQETQYF. For the CDR3, the DNA is TGTGCCAGCAGCCCCCTCGTCCCGACAGGGGACCAAGAGACCCAGTACTTC.